This T cell receptor (beta chain) was recorded in a study of blood T cell repertoires in COVID-19. Profiled with immunoSEQ multiplex PCR; TCRdb holds only in-frame clones, not every one. The sample includes approximately 140,000 clones, roughly 90% seen only once; the top ten take roughly 10%. This clone was found once. V lost 5 bases and J lost 4, with 18 bases in between. The CDR3 length is 15 residues. CDR1 is SEHNR, CDR2 FQNEAQ, per germline (reference sequence). The source of this sequence is a man in his fifties or sixties with active or convalescent COVID-19. The gene calls are TRBV7-9 and TRBJ2-7; D may be TRBD1 (6 bases). Sample: peripheral blood. The CDR3 reads CASSRNRVGLYEQYF. The CDR3 region has the DNA TGTGCCAGCAGCCGGAACAGGGTCGGGCTATACGAGCAGTACTTC.